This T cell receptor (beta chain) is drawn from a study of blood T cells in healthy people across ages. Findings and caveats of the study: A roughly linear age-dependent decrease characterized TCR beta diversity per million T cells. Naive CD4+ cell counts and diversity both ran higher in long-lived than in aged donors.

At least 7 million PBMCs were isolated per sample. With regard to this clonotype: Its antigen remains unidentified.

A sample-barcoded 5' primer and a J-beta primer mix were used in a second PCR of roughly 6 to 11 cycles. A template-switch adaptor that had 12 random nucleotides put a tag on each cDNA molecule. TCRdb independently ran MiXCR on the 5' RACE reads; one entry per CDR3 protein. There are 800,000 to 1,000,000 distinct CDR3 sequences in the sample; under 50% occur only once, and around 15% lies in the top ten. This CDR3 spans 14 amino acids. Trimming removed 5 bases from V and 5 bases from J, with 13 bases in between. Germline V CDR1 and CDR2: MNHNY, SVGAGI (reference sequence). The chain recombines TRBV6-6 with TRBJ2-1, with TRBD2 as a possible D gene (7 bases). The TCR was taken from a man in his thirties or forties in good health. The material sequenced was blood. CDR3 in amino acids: CASSGGGLNNEQFF. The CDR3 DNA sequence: TGTGCCAGCAGTGGGGGGGGCCTAAACAATGAGCAGTTCTTC.